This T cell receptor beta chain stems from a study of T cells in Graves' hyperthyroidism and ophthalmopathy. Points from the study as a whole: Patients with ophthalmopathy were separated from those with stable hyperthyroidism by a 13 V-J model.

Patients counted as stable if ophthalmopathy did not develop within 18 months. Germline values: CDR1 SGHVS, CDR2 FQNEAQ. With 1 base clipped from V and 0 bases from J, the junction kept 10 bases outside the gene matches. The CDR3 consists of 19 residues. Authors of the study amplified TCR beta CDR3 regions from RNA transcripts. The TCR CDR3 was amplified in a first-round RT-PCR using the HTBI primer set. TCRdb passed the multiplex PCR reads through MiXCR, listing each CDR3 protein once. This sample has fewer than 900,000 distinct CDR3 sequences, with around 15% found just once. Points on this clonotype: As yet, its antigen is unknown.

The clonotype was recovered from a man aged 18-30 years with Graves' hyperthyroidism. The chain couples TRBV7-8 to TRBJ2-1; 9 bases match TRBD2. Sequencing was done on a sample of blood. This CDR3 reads CASSLVTSGRSPSYNEQFF. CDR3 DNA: TGTGCCAGCAGCTTAGTCACGAGCGGGAGGTCTCCCTCCTACAATGAGCAGTTCTTC.